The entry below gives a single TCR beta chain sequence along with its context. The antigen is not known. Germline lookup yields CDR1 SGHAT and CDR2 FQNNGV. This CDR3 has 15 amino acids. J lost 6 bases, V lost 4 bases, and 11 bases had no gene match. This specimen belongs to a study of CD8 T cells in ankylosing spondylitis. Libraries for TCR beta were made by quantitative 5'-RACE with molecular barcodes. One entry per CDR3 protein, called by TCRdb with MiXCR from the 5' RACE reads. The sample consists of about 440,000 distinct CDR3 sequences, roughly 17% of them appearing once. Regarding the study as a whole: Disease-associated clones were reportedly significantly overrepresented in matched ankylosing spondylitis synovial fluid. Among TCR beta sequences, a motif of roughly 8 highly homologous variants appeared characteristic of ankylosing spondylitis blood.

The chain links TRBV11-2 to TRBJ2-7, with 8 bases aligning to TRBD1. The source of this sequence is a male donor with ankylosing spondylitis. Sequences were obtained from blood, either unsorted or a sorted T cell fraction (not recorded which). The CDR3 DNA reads TGTGCCAGCAGCTCCCCGGACAGGGAAGTCGGCGAGCAGTACTTC. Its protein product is CASSSPDREVGEQYF.